These 31 T cell receptor beta chains were sequenced from one sample in a study of metastatic and nonmetastatic thyroid tumors. TCRdb ran MiXCR on the PCR reads. The repertoire consists of fewer than 55,000 clones, with approximately 15% occurring once and the leading ten covering around 20%. No treatment of any kind had been given to any patient before thyroid surgery. Sequenced sample: blood. Receptor source: a female donor with papillary thyroid cancer or a benign thyroid nodule (not recorded which). Some clones in this sample may be carry-over from other donors' samples.

The chain links TRBV2 to TRBJ2-2; 7 bases are shared with TRBD1. Germline V gives CDR1 SNHLY, CDR2 FYNNEI. J was trimmed by 6 bases and V by 3 bases; bases with no gene match: 10. This CDR3 is 16 amino acids long. The CDR3: CASSEQGGGFPGELFF. CDR3 DNA sequence: TGTGCCAGCAGTGAGCAAGGGGGCGGATTTCCCGGGGAGCTGTTTTTT.

This clone was seen many times. The rearrangement uses TRBV28 and TRBJ1-5; TRBD1 might be the D (6 bases). The germline V gene has CDR1 MDHEN and CDR2 SYDVKM. CDR3 size: 16 residues. Deletions cut 1 base from V and 4 bases from J, with 14 bases between. CDR3 coding DNA: TGTGCCAGCAGTTTATTAGCAGGGGCAAAGAATCAGCCCCAGCATTTT. As protein: CASSLLAGAKNQPQHF.

This clone showed up many times. The rearrangement uses TRBV5-1 and TRBJ1-4; the D gene is possibly TRBD1 (5 bases). The CDR3 runs 13 residues. CDR1 SGHRS and CDR2 YFSETQ come from the germline V gene. The V end lost 0 bases, the J end lost 8 bases, and 8 bases lay between the germline ends. CDR3 region: CASSLEGREKLFF. For the CDR3, the DNA is TGCGCCAGCAGCTTGGAGGGGAGGGAAAAACTGTTTTTT.

Ten or more counts support this clone. The chain joins TRBV12-3 or TRBV12-4 to TRBJ1-1; 7 nucleotides line up with TRBD1. CDR3 length: 13 residues. V dropped 6 bases and J dropped 4; count of bases not matched to a gene: 5. In DNA, the CDR3 is TGTGCCAGCAGAAAACAGGGGAGCACTGAAGCTTTCTTT. Translated, it gives CASRKQGSTEAFF.

The table lists this clone with many counts. In nucleotides, the CDR3 is TGTGCCTGGAGTGTACAGATCCTCTCTGGAAGGGGCATATATTTT. Translating it yields CAWSVQILSGRGIYF. V gene TRBV30 combines with J gene TRBJ1-3; D may be TRBD1 (5 bases). The germline V gene has CDR1 GTSNPN and CDR2 SVGIG (reference sequence). V lost 0 bases, J lost 12 bases, and 21 bases lay in between. CDR3 length equals 15 residues.

In its sample, this clone was seen many times. Other DNA sequences of this sample code for an identical CDR3. V and J are TRBV5-4 and TRBJ2-7; tentatively, D is TRBD2 (5 bases). The CDR3 runs to 12 residues. Trimming took 1 base from V and 5 from J, leaving 7 bases between them. Germline V gives CDR1 SGHNT, CDR2 YYREEE (reference sequence). CDR3 bases: TGTGCCAGCAGCTTGAACGGGAACGAGCAGTACTTC. Protein sequence: CASSLNGNEQYF.

This clone has only a few counts. This could be a read error, since a much larger clone is one nucleotide away. Other DNA sequences in the sample encode the same CDR3. The V gene is TRBV10-3, the J gene TRBJ2-5, with D tentatively TRBD2 (5 bases). Trimming stripped 5 bases from V and 2 bases from J, with 9 bases between. This CDR3 spans 13 amino acids. Germline V gene sequence: CDR1 ENHRY, CDR2 SYGVKD. CDR3 sequence: CAISLTGQETQYF. In nucleotides, the CDR3 is TGTGCCATCAGTCTGACGGGACAAGAGACCCAGTACTTC.

This clone was recorded many times. The rearrangement links TRBV20-1 to TRBJ2-5; 7 bases fit TRBD1. Germline V gene data show CDR1 as DFQATT and CDR2 as SNEGSKA (reference sequence). The CDR3 sequence is 15 residues long. The V gene end was trimmed by 3 bases and the J gene end by 3 bases; junction bases not matched to a gene: 10. This chain's CDR3 is CSARSGQSSEETQYF. DNA of the CDR3: TGCAGTGCTAGGTCGGGACAGAGTTCTGAAGAGACCCAGTACTTC.

The chain carries TRBV11-3 and TRBJ2-7; the D gene is possibly TRBD2 (6 bases). The V gene lost 3 bases and the J gene lost 3 bases, with 9 bases spanning the gap. There are 13 residues in the CDR3. Germline-derived CDR1 and CDR2 are SGHNT and YENEEA. DNA of the CDR3: TGTGCCAGCAGCTTCTCGCGGGACTACGAGCAGTACTTC. Amino acid sequence: CASSFSRDYEQYF.

A few counts support this clone. V usage is TRBV28 and J usage is TRBJ2-1; 10 bases align to TRBD2. The CDR3 sequence is 14 residues long. The germline CDR1 and CDR2 sequences are MDHEN and SYDVKM. With 6 bases clipped from V and 3 bases from J, the junction kept 2 bases outside the gene matches. The CDR3 nucleotides are TGTGCCAGCAGGACTAGCGGGTTCTACAATGAGCAGTTCTTC. This sequence encodes CASRTSGFYNEQFF.

This clone was counted many times. This sequence joins TRBV4-2 and TRBJ1-2; 9 positions match TRBD1. Trimming at V came to 4 bases and at J to 8 bases, leaving 14 bases not matched to a gene. CDR1 and CDR2 (germline): LGHNA, YNFKEQ. This CDR3 contains 16 residues. The CDR3 DNA reads as TGTGCCAGCAGCCCACCGGACAGGGGCGCTCCCCAGGGCTACACCTTC. Residues: CASSPPDRGAPQGYTF.

As to this clone: This CDR3 is missing its conserved last phenylalanine or tryptophan, likely due to a read error. V and J are TRBV5-1 and TRBJ1-6; 9 nucleotides match TRBD1. The V gene's germline CDR1 is SGHRS and CDR2 YFSETQ. CDR3 length: 16 residues. With V trimmed by 4 bases and J by 4 bases, 6 bases remained unmatched. The CDR3 sequence: CASSEGQGQYNSPLHL. CDR3 coding DNA: TGCGCCAGCAGCGAGGGACAGGGTCAATATAATTCACCCCTCCACCTT.

This clone appeared many times. The rearrangement joins TRBV11-2 to TRBJ2-7; D is perhaps TRBD2 (6 bases). This CDR3 comprises 12 residues. The germline V and J ends were trimmed by 8 bases and 4 bases, with 12 bases remaining between them. Germline CDR1 is SGHAT and CDR2 is FQNNGV. CDR3 sequence (DNA): TGTGCCAGCTCCGGGGGATCATACGAGCAGTACTTC. Amino acid sequence: CASSGGSYEQYF.

The gene calls are TRBV20-1 and TRBJ2-3; TRBD1 aligns across 10 bases. V shed 3 bases, J shed 5 bases, and the junction held 8 bases outside the gene matches. CDR1 is DFQATT and CDR2 is SNEGSKA in the germline V gene (reference sequence). The CDR3 sequence is 15 residues long. The CDR3 protein is CSARGQGPSGDTQYF. The CDR3 region has the DNA TGCAGTGCTAGGGGACAGGGGCCCTCGGGAGATACGCAGTATTTT.

This clone was detected ten times or more. V is TRBV27 and J is TRBJ1-2; D is perhaps TRBD1 (5 bases). Germline V lookup: CDR1 MNHEY, CDR2 SMNVEV (reference sequence). The CDR3 covers 12 residues. The ends were cut back, 6 bases at V and 8 bases at J, with 13 bases in the middle. The CDR3 nucleotides read TGTGCCAGCAGAACACAGGTCTCGGGCTACACCTTC. Its protein is CASRTQVSGYTF.

V usage is TRBV2 and J usage is TRBJ2-3; D is uncertain. With 0 bases removed from V and 2 bases from J, the gap between germline ends came to 6 bases. The CDR3 runs 14 residues. Germline V CDR1 and CDR2: SNHLY, FYNNEI. The CDR3 is CASSEALNTDTQYF. The CDR3 region has the DNA TGTGCCAGCAGTGAAGCGCTTAACACAGATACGCAGTATTTT. The whole variable domain, remainder taken from reference TRBV2 and TRBJ2-3, is EPEVTQTPSHQVTQMGQEVILRCVPISNHLYFYWYRQILGQKVEFLVSFYNNEISEKSEIFDDQFSVERPDGSNFTLKIRSTKLEDSAMYFCASSEALNTDTQYFGPGTRLTVL.

Many counts were recorded for this clone. Distinct nucleotide sequences in the sample also encode this CDR3. The chain is built from TRBV19 and TRBJ1-1, with a possible D match to TRBD1 (5 bases). Germline lookup yields CDR1 LNHDA and CDR2 SQIVND (reference sequence). The CDR3 consists of 13 residues. The V end lost 8 bases, the J end lost 0 bases, and 10 bases lay between the germline ends. The CDR3 DNA reads as TGTGCCAGTTCCCGGGGGATGAACACTGAAGCTTTCTTT. It yields the protein CASSRGMNTEAFF.

This chain connects TRBV18 to TRBJ2-7; D call uncertain. CDR1 and CDR2 (germline): KGHSH, LQKENI. The CDR3 consists of 14 residues. The V end lost 2 bases, the J end lost 5 bases, and 13 bases lay between the germline ends. CDR3 coding DNA: TGTGCCAGCTCACCATTGAGATCTGCCGACGAGCAGTACTTC. It encodes CASSPLRSADEQYF. The whole variable domain, remainder taken from reference TRBV18 and TRBJ2-7, is NAGVMQNPRHLVRRRGQEARLRCSPMKGHSHVYWYRQLPEEGLKFMVYLQKENIIDESGMPKERFSAEFPKEGPSILRIQQVVRGDSAAYFCASSPLRSADEQYFGPGTRLTVT.

This clone was recorded at least ten times. The chain joins TRBV11-2 to TRBJ2-7, with D possibly being TRBD2 (5 bases). The germline gives CDR1 SGHAT, CDR2 FQNNGV. This CDR3 comprises 12 residues. V lost 1 base and J lost 5, with 6 bases in between. The CDR3 nucleotides are TGTGCCAGCAGCTTAGTGGGAGACGAGCAGTACTTC. The encoded protein is CASSLVGDEQYF.

Details on this clone: A junction end diverges from the germline sequence, so it may reflect a read error. CDR3 sequence (DNA): TGTGCCAACAGCTTAGTCTGTGTTAGCAATCAGCCCCAGCATTTT. Amino acid sequence: CANSLVCVSNQPQHF. This chain connects TRBV7-2 to TRBJ1-5, with D unclear. Germline V CDR1 and CDR2: SGHTA, FQGNSA. The CDR3 spans 15 residues.

This clone showed up just once. V is TRBV20-1 and J is TRBJ2-2, with 12 bases lining up with TRBD1. The CDR3 spans 17 residues. The V gene end was trimmed by 0 bases and the J gene end by 6 bases; junction bases not matched to a gene: 8. The germline V gene encodes CDR1 DFQATT and CDR2 SNEGSKA (reference sequence). In nucleotides, the CDR3 is TGCAGTGCTAGAGATGGTCCGGGACAGGGGGCCGCCGGGGAGCTGTTTTTT. This gives the protein CSARDGPGQGAAGELFF.

The V call is TRBV11-2, the J call TRBJ2-7; D gene unclear. This CDR3 is 18 amino acids long. Trimming cost V 0 bases and J 4 bases, with 22 bases left between them. Germline V gene sequence: CDR1 SGHAT, CDR2 FQNNGV. CDR3 sequence: CASSLELVTVPPFYEQYF. The CDR3 bases are TGTGCCAGCAGCTTAGAGCTTGTCACAGTACCACCTTTTTACGAGCAGTACTTC. The full variable domain, rest sourced from reference TRBV11-2 and TRBJ2-7, is EAGVAQSPRYKIIEKRQSVAFWCNPISGHATLYWYQQILGQGPKLLIQFQNNGVVDDSQLPKDRFSAERLKGVDSTLKIQPAKLEDSAVYLCASSLELVTVPPFYEQYFGPGTRLTVT.

The chain has TRBV24-1 and TRBJ2-7; D tentatively fits TRBD1 or TRBD2 (5 bases each). The germline gives CDR1 KGHDR, CDR2 SFDVKD. This CDR3 region has 16 residues. The V and J ends lost 2 bases and 3 bases respectively, with 16 bases between them. The CDR3 spells CATSDSTGTDVYEQYF. CDR3 sequence (DNA): TGTGCCACCAGTGATTCGACCGGGACCGACGTCTACGAGCAGTACTTC.

Remarks on this clone: A much larger clonotype is one base distant, so this may be a read error. The chain links TRBV11-2 to TRBJ1-6, with unresolved D. There are 14 residues in the CDR3. The V gene's germline CDR1 is SGHAT and CDR2 FQNNGV. The CDR3 sequence: CARSLDRANSPLHF. The CDR3 bases are TGCGCCAGAAGCTTAGATAGGGCCAATTCACCCCTCCACTTT.

This clone appeared many times. The same CDR3 can be traced to other DNA sequences in this sample. J is TRBJ1-4 and V is TRBV5-1; D possibly corresponds to TRBD1 (5 bases). The CDR3 has 14 amino acids. Germline V lookup: CDR1 SGHRS, CDR2 YFSETQ. Trimming left V 4 bases short and J 4 bases short, with 11 bases between. CDR3 residues: CASSPGRLNEKLFF. In DNA form, the CDR3 reads TGCGCCAGCAGCCCGGGACGGCTTAATGAAAAACTGTTTTTT.

The table lists this clone with many counts. The chain links TRBV25-1 to TRBJ2-2; no reliable D call. V lost 5 bases to trimming and J lost 2 bases, with 6 bases between them. From germline, CDR1 is MGHDK and CDR2 SYGVNS. This CDR3 is 13 amino acids long. The CDR3 loop reads CASSPFNTGELFF. The CDR3 DNA follows: TGTGCCAGCAGTCCCTTCAACACCGGGGAGCTGTTTTTT.

Only a few counts were recorded for this clone. The CDR3 nucleotides are TGTGCCAGCAGAGGACGGGGAACAGATACGCAGTATTTT. This codes for CASRGRGTDTQYF. V gene TRBV2 combines with J gene TRBJ2-3; tentatively, D is TRBD2 (5 bases). This CDR3 contains 13 residues. Germline CDR1 and CDR2: SNHLY and FYNNEI. The V end lost 6 bases, the J end lost 3 bases, and 10 bases lay between the germline ends.

Only a few counts were recorded for this clone. V gene TRBV27 combines with J gene TRBJ1-5; 8 bases line up with TRBD1. With 5 bases clipped from V and 0 bases from J, the junction kept 6 bases outside the gene matches. This CDR3 spans 16 amino acids. In germline, CDR1 is MNHEY, CDR2 SMNVEV (reference sequence). The CDR3 coding sequence is TGTGCCAGCAGTCCCTCGACAGGGGATAGCAATCAGCCCCAGCATTTT. Its translation: CASSPSTGDSNQPQHF.

In nucleotides, the CDR3 is TGTGCCATCAGTGAGTCGAAGCTCCGGAGCTCCTACGAGCAGTACTTC. Encoded protein: CAISESKLRSSYEQYF. The gene calls are TRBV10-3 and TRBJ2-7; no reliable D call. This CDR3 is built from 16 residues. CDR1 is ENHRY, CDR2 SYGVKD, per germline. V was trimmed by 0 bases and J by 0 bases, leaving 12 bases between them.

A remark on this clone: A single base separates this from a much larger clone, so it may be a read error. Here the CDR3 DNA reads TGTGCCAGCAGCCTGGGGGCGGCGGGGATAAACGATCAGTACTTC. This codes for CASSLGAAGINDQYF. This chain joins TRBV5-4 and TRBJ2-7; D might be TRBD1 or TRBD2, each matching 6 bases. Germline V gives CDR1 SGHNT, CDR2 YYREEE (reference sequence). The CDR3 consists of 15 residues.

The table lists this clone with many counts. The rearrangement links TRBV9 to TRBJ2-2; possibly TRBD2 for D (5 bases). The CDR3 runs to 16 residues. Germline V gene sequence: CDR1 SGDLS, CDR2 YYNGEE. V gave up 0 bases and J gave up 7 bases, with 16 bases separating them. CDR3 in DNA: TGTGCCAGCAGCGTAGTTTCGGCAGGCGAGGGCGGGGAGCTGTTTTTT. The encoded protein is CASSVVSAGEGGELFF.